This T cell receptor beta chain appears in the sequencing data of a study of T-cell reconstitution after alpha-beta-depleted transplantation in children. Unique molecular identifiers were incorporated during preparation of the TCRbeta library. TCRdb fed the PCR reads into MiXCR, producing one record per CDR3 protein. The table records approximately 270,000 distinct CDR3 sequences, about a tenth of them present only once. This CDR3 is 16 amino acids long. Germline-derived CDR1 and CDR2 are SGDLS and YYNGEE. The J segment lost 10 bases and the V segment lost 0 bases, leaving 10 bases of the junction unmatched.

The rearrangement uses TRBV9 and TRBJ2-1, with 10 bases matching TRBD2. The TCR comes from a human donor who donated a stem cell graft to a child with SCID. Sequenced material: PBMCs from the stem cell graft donor, taken from the stem cell graft. CDR3 sequence reads: CASSVDPAGGPREQFF. In DNA form, the CDR3 reads TGTGCCAGCAGCGTAGATCCAGCGGGGGGGCCGAGAGAGCAGTTCTTC.